This TCR beta chain was captured in a study of cytomegalovirus exposure and HLA in healthy donors. CDR1 is SGHRS, CDR2 YFSETQ, per germline. There are 14 residues in the CDR3. Trimming removed 4 bases from V and 6 bases from J, with 14 bases in between. Vbeta (60) and Jbeta (13) primers were used in the PCR. Assay: immunoSEQ multiplex PCR; the TCRdb copy retains only in-frame clones and omits some. Here the sample spans roughly 61,000 clones, 80% being singletons. The TCR originated in a male donor in good health and CMV-seronegative. The sequenced material came from PBMCs. This chain connects TRBV5-1 to TRBJ2-1; the D gene is possibly TRBD1 (7 bases). The CDR3 DNA reads TGCGCCAGCAGCCCGGGGACAGCGGGCAATGAGCAGTTCTTC. This gives the protein CASSPGTAGNEQFF.